This T cell receptor (beta chain) was captured by sequencing in a study of blood T cell repertoires in COVID-19. Study-wide context: PBMCs, B-cell-depleted T cells, or T cells were the source of the cDNA or gDNA that made up the material.

Residents of about two dozen US areas, aged about 18 to 95 years, made up the participants. Before being deemed recovered, Cohort 3 donors had two negative PCRs, clearance, or symptom resolution. Methods used by the authors: From reference gene primer amplification, estimates of nucleated cell counts were derived. Measured with immunoSEQ multiplex PCR; TCRdb has only the in-frame clones, and not every one. V, J and clone size derive from that table, while D and trimming were established from the DNA sequence. The sample has 150,000 to 200,000 clones, roughly nine tenths seen once; the top ten hold 7% to 8%. Material for sequencing was PBMCs or T cells enriched from blood (not recorded which). This clonotype was sampled from a woman aged 50 to 60 who had recovered from COVID-19.

CDR3 loop: CASSPRRNEQFF. CDR3 DNA: TGTGCCAGCAGCCCCCGGAGGAATGAGCAGTTCTTC. The chain has TRBV21-1 and TRBJ2-1; the table's D call TRBD2 went unverified against the DNA. TRBV21-1 is classified as a pseudogene. This CDR3 comprises 12 residues.